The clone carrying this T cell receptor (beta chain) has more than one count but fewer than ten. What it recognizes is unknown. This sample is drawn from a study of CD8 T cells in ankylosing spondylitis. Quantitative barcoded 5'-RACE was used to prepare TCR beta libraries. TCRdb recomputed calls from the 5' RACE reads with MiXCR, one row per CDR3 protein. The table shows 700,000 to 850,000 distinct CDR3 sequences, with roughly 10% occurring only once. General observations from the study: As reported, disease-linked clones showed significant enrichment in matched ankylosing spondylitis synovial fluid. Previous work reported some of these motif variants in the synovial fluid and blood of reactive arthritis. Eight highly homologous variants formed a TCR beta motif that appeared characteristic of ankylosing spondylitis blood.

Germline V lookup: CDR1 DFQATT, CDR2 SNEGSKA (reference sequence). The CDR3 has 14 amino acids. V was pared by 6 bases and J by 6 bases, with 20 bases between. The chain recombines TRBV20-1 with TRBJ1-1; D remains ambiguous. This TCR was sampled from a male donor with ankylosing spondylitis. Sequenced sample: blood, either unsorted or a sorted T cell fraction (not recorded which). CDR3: CSAKRDFSGAEAFF. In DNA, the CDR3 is TGCAGTGCCAAACGCGATTTCTCTGGGGCTGAAGCTTTCTTT.